This T cell receptor (beta chain) was sequenced during a study of immune heterogeneity within non-small cell lung tumors. Only a few counts were recorded for this clonotype. Germline CDR1 reads SGHNT; CDR2 reads YYREEE (reference sequence). The CDR3 spans 15 residues. Deletions cut 3 bases from V and 1 base from J, with 14 bases between. TCR beta CDR3 was amplified by multiplex PCR, first round about 10 cycles, 32 V and 13 J primers. MiXCR was run by TCRdb on the multiplex PCR reads, yielding one entry per CDR3 protein. The table records 20,000 to 25,000 distinct CDR3 sequences, over 25% of them present only once. At around 600 ng per sample, bulk tumor genomic DNA provided the template. Doctors removed several biopsies from each primary tumor during surgery, keeping them far apart. The study enrolled patients with untreated, newly diagnosed non-small cell lung cancer who underwent curative surgery. Surgery with curative intent was being performed on the donors, who were newly diagnosed non-small cell lung cancer patients.

V gene TRBV5-4 combines with J gene TRBJ2-7; the D gene is possibly TRBD1 (6 bases). This TCR was recovered from a man aged 35-49 years with non-small cell lung cancer. Sequencing used lung tumor tissue. The CDR3 DNA sequence: TGTGCCAGCAGCTATGCCGGGACACCGTCCTACGAGCAGTACTTC. Translating gives CASSYAGTPSYEQYF.